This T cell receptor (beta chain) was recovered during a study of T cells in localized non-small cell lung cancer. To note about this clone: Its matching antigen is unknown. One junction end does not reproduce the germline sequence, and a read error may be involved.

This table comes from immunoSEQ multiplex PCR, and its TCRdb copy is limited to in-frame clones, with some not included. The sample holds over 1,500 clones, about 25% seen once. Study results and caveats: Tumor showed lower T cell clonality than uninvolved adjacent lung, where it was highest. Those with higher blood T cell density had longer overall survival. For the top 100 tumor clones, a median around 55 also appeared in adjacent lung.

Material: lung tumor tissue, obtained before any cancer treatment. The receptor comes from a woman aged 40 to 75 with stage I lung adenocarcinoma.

The CDR3 DNA is TGTGCCAGCAGTGACTCGATTCAGGGAAATGAGCAGTTCTTC. It yields the protein CASSDSIQGNEQFF. The chain joins TRBV6-8 to TRBJ2-1, with D tentatively TRBD1 (5 bases). The CDR3 spans 14 residues. Per the germline V gene, CDR1 is MNHGY and CDR2 is SAAAGT.